The TCR beta chain under discussion was sequenced for a study of shared clonotypes between healthy human individuals. Study results and caveats: With a few donors compared, approximately 5% of naive CD4 clonotypes were shared. How much donors shared clonotypes was expected to be affected by sequencing depth.

Only in-frame clones appear in the TCRdb table, and some are missing; sequencing was by immunoSEQ multiplex PCR. The sample lists 400,000 to 600,000 clones, roughly 95% occurring once. About this clone: The target antigen is unknown.

The CDR3 length is 14 residues. Deletions cut 1 base from V and 0 bases from J, with 5 bases between. CDR1 is SGHAT and CDR2 is FQNNGV in the germline V gene. This rearrangement joins TRBV11-2 to TRBJ2-3; D uncertain. The sequence was collected from a woman in her twenties or thirties in good health. The sequencing sample was made of naive CD4+ T cells sorted from blood. Specified subset: CD45RA+ positively selected. CDR3 nucleotide sequence: TGTGCCAGCAGCTTAGGATATAGCACAGATACGCAGTATTTT. This codes for CASSLGYSTDTQYF.